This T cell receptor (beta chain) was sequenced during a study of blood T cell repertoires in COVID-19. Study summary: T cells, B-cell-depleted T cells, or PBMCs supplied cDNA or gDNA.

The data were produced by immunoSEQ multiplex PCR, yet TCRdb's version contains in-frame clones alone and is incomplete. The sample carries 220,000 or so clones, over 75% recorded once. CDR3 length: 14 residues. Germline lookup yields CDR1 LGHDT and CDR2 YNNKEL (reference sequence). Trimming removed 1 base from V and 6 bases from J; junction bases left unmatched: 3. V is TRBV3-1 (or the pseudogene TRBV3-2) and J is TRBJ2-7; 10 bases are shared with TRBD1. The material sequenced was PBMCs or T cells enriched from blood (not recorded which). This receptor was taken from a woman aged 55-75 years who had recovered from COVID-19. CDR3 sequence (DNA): TGTGCCAGCAGCCAAGCTCGGGACAGGGGCGAGCAGTACTTC. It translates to CASSQARDRGEQYF.